The clone carrying this T cell receptor (beta chain) was counted once. A deep-level run was used for the assay. Generated by immunoSEQ multiplex PCR, the TCRdb table keeps only in-frame clones and is missing some. Of nearly 1 million clones in the sample, more than 75% were seen once. Recent vaccinations or acute infections were absent in the healthy HIV-negative adult donors. The data originate from a study of shared clonotypes between healthy human individuals. This CDR3 comprises 16 residues. Germline V gives CDR1 SGHRS, CDR2 YFSETQ. V gave up 6 bases and J gave up 0 bases, with 18 bases separating them.

The clonotype was recovered from a man aged 18-30 years in good health. J is TRBJ2-5 and V is TRBV5-1; perhaps TRBD1 as D (6 bases). What was sequenced was memory CD4+ T cells sorted from blood. The subset denotes: CD45RA-negative fraction. This CDR3 is CASMRRDQGYQETQYF. CDR3 nucleotide sequence: TGCGCCAGCATGAGAAGGGACCAGGGGTACCAAGAGACCCAGTACTTC.